This T cell receptor beta chain was retrieved from a study of blood T cells in healthy people across ages. Broader study findings: The unknown donor CMV status may have confounded expanded clonotype changes. Long-lived and aged donors differed, with more naive CD4+ cells and higher diversity in the long-lived.

A second PCR of about 7 to 12 cycles used a sample-barcoded 5' primer and a J-beta primer mix. TCRdb recomputed calls from the 5' RACE reads with MiXCR, one row per CDR3 protein. The table lists hundreds of thousands of distinct CDR3 sequences, less than 35% of them singletons. This clonotype showed up many times. The antigen is unknown. Trimming cost V 0 bases and J 2 bases, with 6 bases left between them. Germline CDR1 and CDR2: SGDLS and YYNGEE. The CDR3 sequence is 15 residues long. This TCR came from a woman aged 80 or over in good health. V usage is TRBV9 and J usage is TRBJ2-6; D call uncertain. The sequencing input was blood. In DNA form, the CDR3 reads TGTGCCAGCAGCGTAGTAGGGACTGGGGCCAACGTCCTGACTTTC. It encodes CASSVVGTGANVLTF.